The following is a T cell receptor beta chain sequence with its context. What antigen it recognizes has not been identified. One base away there is no much larger clone; base qualities are not given. The CDR1 and CDR2 encoded by the germline V gene are SGDLS and YYNGEE. V sheds 1 base and J sheds 6 bases, leaving 16 bases between their ends. Reading from cysteine to phenylalanine, the CDR3 counts 15 amino acids. The CDR3 DNA has 45 bases and is translated from base 1. The sample belongs to a study of immune evolution from preneoplasia to lung adenocarcinoma (dated by TCRdb to the early 2020s). Notes on the research overall: The study used immune gene expression, TCR sequencing and multiplex immunofluorescence to profile the immune contexture of lung adenocarcinoma precursors and invasive adenocarcinoma. Resected precursor lesions (AAH, AIS, MIA) and invasive adenocarcinomas were compared against paired morphologically normal lung tissue. The sample size depended on which specimens were available, not on a prior power calculation. Whole exome sequencing and methylation data from the same cohort of nodules were integrated with the immune data. The overall cohort was made up of 53 patients with pulmonary nodules who had surgical resection. The TCR sequencing data were obtained from 51 patients. It was reported in the study that 105 samples were used for TCR sequencing. POLYSOLVER was used to infer class I HLA alleles from exome data, and LOHHLA was used to detect allele-specific HLA loss.

The study at large found these results: Because all patients came from Japan and China, whether the findings apply to Western populations was uncertain. Top T cell clone frequencies were highest in normal lung and appeared to decrease progressively from AAH through AIS, MIA and invasive adenocarcinoma. Findings were based on association rather than direct causation; larger cohorts with long-term follow-up and longitudinal biopsies were deemed needed. Clonality was highest in normal lung, while later-stage lesions appeared to have lower clonality but higher T cell density and diversity.

Between the mid-2010s and the late 2010s, the patients underwent resection in either Japan or China. Two lung cancer pathologists independently reviewed H&E slides to confirm the histologic diagnosis of every case. The AllPrep DNA/RNA FFPE Kit was used to isolate DNA from FFPE tissue. TCR beta CDR3 regions were sequenced from DNA using the immunoSEQ hsTCRbeta Kit. The paper's data handling went like this. TCR sequencing data were analysed with the ImmunoSEQ Analyzer. T cell clonality was calculated on productive rearrangements as 1 minus Pielou's evenness. To measure T cell diversity, the inverse Simpson index was applied to productive templates. T cell density was TCR beta template counts normalized to usable DNA, estimated by amplifying and sequencing housekeeping genes. TCR metrics were compared across histologic stages using two-sided Kruskal-Wallis tests. TCRdb's version of the immuneACCESS table is confined to in-frame rearrangements and falls short of the full clone set. An unresolved V gene accounts for under half of the shortfall where checked; the remainder is of unknown origin. The D gene and trimming were derived from the DNA, and the V and J assignments and clone size from that table. For this sample there are thousands of clones; 81% appear just once. Roughly 10% of the sample belongs to the ten largest clones.

The sample was FFPE adjacent normal lung tissue. The chain uses TRBV9 and TRBJ1-1; TRBD1 is perhaps the D gene, given 5 matching bases. This clonotype originated in a person between 60 and 80 years old with lung adenocarcinoma. At the DNA level, the sequence is TGTGCCAGCAGCGTAATGGACACCCCGAGCTCTGAAGCTTTCTTT. It specifies CASSVMDTPSSEAFF.